The 6 T cell receptor beta chains below all came from one sample that was sequenced in a study of early T cells in non-severe SARS-CoV-2 infection. Each CDR3 protein is one row after TCRdb ran MiXCR on the 5' RACE reads. This table has roughly 57,000 distinct CDR3 sequences, around 12% appearing once. The sample taken for sequencing was whole blood. The receptors come from an adult who was a healthcare worker with PCR-confirmed SARS-CoV-2 infection or an uninfected control (not recorded which).

This clonotype has ten or more counts. This rearrangement joins TRBV7-9 to TRBJ2-5, with TRBD2 as a possible D gene (5 bases). V was clipped by 7 bases and J by 5 bases, with 17 bases between them. The V gene's germline CDR1 is SEHNR and CDR2 FQNEAQ (reference sequence). The CDR3 has 14 amino acids. The CDR3 region is CASTPDSFLETQYF. The CDR3, as DNA: TGTGCCAGCACACCGGACTCGTTTTTGGAGACCCAGTACTTC.

This clonotype was counted ten times or more. V is TRBV12-3 or TRBV12-4 and J is TRBJ1-6, with D unresolved. The CDR3 loop spans 14 amino acids. V lost 6 bases and J 7 bases, leaving 13 bases between the germline ends. CDR3 in DNA: TGTGCCAGCAGGTGGTCCAGTGGAAATTCACCCCTCCACTTT. Translating gives CASRWSSGNSPLHF.

V and J are TRBV20-1 and TRBJ2-1, with a possible D match to TRBD1 (6 bases). Per the germline V gene, CDR1 is DFQATT and CDR2 is SNEGSKA (reference sequence). The ends were cut back, 2 bases at V and 3 bases at J, with 11 bases in the middle. CDR3 length equals 14 residues. The CDR3 here is CSARFRDNYNEQFF. The CDR3 DNA reads as TGCAGTGCTAGATTCCGGGACAACTACAATGAGCAGTTCTTC.

This clonotype was observed a handful of times. The chain employs TRBV20-1 and TRBJ2-1; D remains unclear. V lost 5 bases and J lost 2, with 10 bases in between. This CDR3 contains 13 residues. The V gene's germline CDR1 is DFQATT and CDR2 SNEGSKA (reference sequence). The CDR3 loop is CSAWTATYNEQFF. CDR3 DNA sequence: TGCAGTGCTTGGACGGCCACCTACAATGAGCAGTTCTTC.

This clonotype was counted a few times. The chain carries TRBV9 and TRBJ1-6; maybe TRBD1 (6 bases). The CDR3 contains 14 residues. CDR1 and CDR2 from the germline V gene are SGDLS and YYNGEE. The V end was cut by 4 bases, the J end by 7 bases, with 12 bases between. The CDR3 sequence is CASSPDRYNSPLHF. CDR3 in DNA: TGTGCCAGCAGCCCCGACAGGTACAATTCACCCCTCCACTTT.

V gene TRBV6-5 combines with J gene TRBJ1-4; 9 bases align to TRBD1. With V trimmed by 5 bases and J by 8 bases, 9 bases remained unmatched. CDR1 and CDR2 from the germline V gene are MNHEY and SVGAGI. The CDR3 extends over 15 amino acids. CDR3 sequence (DNA): TGTGCCAGCAGTCCTGACAGGGGGATTGGCGAAAAACTGTTTTTT. Its translation is CASSPDRGIGEKLFF.